The rows below give T cell receptor beta chains drawn from one sample of a study of blood T cell repertoires in COVID-19. This table comes from immunoSEQ multiplex PCR, and its TCRdb copy is limited to in-frame clones, with some not included. The sample carries fewer than 350,000 clones, 85% recorded once. The sample was PBMCs or T cells enriched from blood (not recorded which). The receptor source for this set is a woman in her forties or fifties who had recovered from COVID-19. CDR3s include the opening cysteine and the closing phenylalanine or tryptophan. A D gene is named only where the DNA matches it firmly. Some rows have no size entry. The others give once, few or many, or a class for an expanded clone.

V: TRBV9; D: TRBD2; size: -; J: TRBJ2-1; CDR3: CASSPLASGPVYDEQFF; DNA: TGTGCCAGCAGCCCCCTGGCTAGCGGTCCGGTGTACGATGAGCAGTTCTTC
V: TRBV9; D: -; size: -; J: TRBJ1-5; CDR3: CASSVGPGYSNQPQHF; DNA: TGTGCCAGCAGCGTAGGGCCAGGCTATAGCAATCAGCCCCAGCATTTT
V: TRBV3-1/TRBV3-2; D: TRBD1; size: -; J: TRBJ1-6; CDR3: CASSQETGRYSPLHF; DNA: TGTGCCAGCAGCCAAGAGACAGGGCGATATTCACCCCTCCACTTT
V: TRBV27; D: TRBD1; size: -; J: TRBJ2-1; CDR3: CASSLISRPGGNEQFF; DNA: TGTGCCAGCAGTTTAATTAGTCGCCCAGGGGGCAATGAGCAGTTCTTC
V: TRBV5-1; D: TRBD1; size: -; J: TRBJ1-5; CDR3: CASSLVPDRGQPQHF; DNA: TGCGCCAGCAGCTTGGTTCCGGACAGGGGTCAGCCCCAGCATTTT
V: TRBV4-1; D: TRBD1; size: -; J: TRBJ1-1; CDR3: CASSQGARQGRTEAFF; DNA: TGCGCCAGCAGCCAGGGAGCACGACAGGGTAGGACTGAAGCTTTCTTT
V: TRBV5-4; D: TRBD1; size: -; J: TRBJ1-2; CDR3: CASSTGTGGRYGYTF; DNA: TGTGCCAGCAGCACCGGGACAGGGGGCCGCTATGGCTACACCTTC
V: TRBV7-2; D: TRBD2; size: -; J: TRBJ2-1; CDR3: CASSLPSGGNEQFF; DNA: TGTGCCAGCAGCTTACCTAGCGGAGGGAATGAGCAGTTCTTC
V: TRBV5-1; D: -; size: -; J: TRBJ2-1; CDR3: CASSLEAFNEQFF; DNA: TGCGCCAGCAGCTTAGAAGCGTTCAATGAGCAGTTCTTC
V: TRBV6-4; D: -; size: -; J: TRBJ1-5; CDR3: CASSTMAGEGQPQHF; DNA: TGTGCCAGCAGTACGATGGCAGGGGAGGGTCAGCCCCAGCATTTT
V: TRBV19; D: -; size: -; J: TRBJ1-1; CDR3: CASSPGEREAFF; DNA: TGTGCCAGTAGTCCAGGGGAGAGGGAAGCTTTCTTT
V: TRBV30; D: -; size: few; J: TRBJ1-3; CDR3: CAWSVGGTGNTIYF; DNA: TGTGCCTGGAGTGTAGGAGGAACTGGAAACACCATATATTTT
V: TRBV29-1; D: -; size: -; J: TRBJ1-2; CDR3: CSVASPRDGYTF; DNA: TGCAGCGTTGCAAGTCCGCGGGATGGCTACACCTTC
V: TRBV4-1; D: -; size: -; J: TRBJ1-4; CDR3: CASSLVEGDEKLFF; DNA: TGCGCCAGCAGCCTGGTGGAAGGAGATGAAAAACTGTTTTTT
V: TRBV5-6; D: -; size: -; J: TRBJ2-7; CDR3: CASSPGLNTYEQYF; DNA: TGTGCCAGCAGCCCGGGACTGAACACCTACGAGCAGTACTTC
V: TRBV6-6; D: -; size: -; J: TRBJ1-2; CDR3: CASTELGLSNYGYTF; DNA: TGTGCCAGCACCGAATTGGGGCTTTCTAACTATGGCTACACCTTC